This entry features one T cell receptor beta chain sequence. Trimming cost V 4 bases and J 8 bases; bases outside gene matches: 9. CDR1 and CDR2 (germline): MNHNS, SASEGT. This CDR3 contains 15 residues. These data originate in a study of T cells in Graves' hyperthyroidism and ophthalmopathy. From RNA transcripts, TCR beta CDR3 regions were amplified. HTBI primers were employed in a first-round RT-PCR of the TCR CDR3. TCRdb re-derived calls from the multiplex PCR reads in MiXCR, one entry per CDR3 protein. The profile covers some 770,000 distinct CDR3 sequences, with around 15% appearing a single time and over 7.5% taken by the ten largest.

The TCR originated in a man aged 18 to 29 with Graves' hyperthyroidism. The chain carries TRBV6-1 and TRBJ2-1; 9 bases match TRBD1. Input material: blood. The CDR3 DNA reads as TGTGCCAGCAGTGTCCGGGACAGGGCTTTTGATGAGCAGTTCTTC. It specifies CASSVRDRAFDEQFF.